These 14 T cell receptor beta chains were all obtained from the same sample, sequenced in a study of blood T cell repertoires in COVID-19 (dated by TCRdb to the early 2020s). The receptor library was made with the immunoSEQ multiplex PCR assay. Drawn from immuneACCESS, this table holds only the in-frame rearrangements with V and J called that TCRdb kept. Clones are partly lost; checked studies trace under half to an unresolved V gene and leave the rest unexplained. Present in this sample are approximately 200,000 clones, 70% to 90% of which were seen just once. The ten top clones hold roughly 2.6% of the sample. The sequenced sample consisted of peripheral blood. Receptors were obtained from a man aged 25 to 40 with COVID-19, enrolled during active disease.

This clone occurred once. The rearrangement links TRBV2 to TRBJ2-2, with a tentative D call TRBD2 (5 bases). The CDR3 spans 15 residues. Germline CDR1 SNHLY, CDR2 FYNNEI. Trimming pared 4 bases from V and 4 bases from J, leaving 13 bases between. The CDR3 loop reads CASSVSGGPTGELFF. DNA of the CDR3: TGTGCCAGCAGTGTAAGCGGCGGTCCCACCGGGGAGCTGTTTTTT.

The rearrangement joins TRBV7-8 to TRBJ1-1; D gene ambiguous. Deletions cut 5 bases from V and 3 bases from J, with 16 bases between. Germline V gene data show CDR1 as SGHVS and CDR2 as FQNEAQ. The CDR3 totals 15 residues. CDR3 nucleotide sequence: TGTGCCAGCAGCCCTTGGGGAGGCGCGGACACTGAAGCTTTCTTT. This encodes CASSPWGGADTEAFF.

The chain employs TRBV12-3 or TRBV12-4 and TRBJ1-2; D remains ambiguous. Between the trimmed V and J ends, which lost 3 bases and 3 bases, there was a span of 8 bases. The CDR3 has 13 residues. Here the CDR3 reads CASSFGEHYGYTF. Written as DNA, the CDR3 is TGTGCCAGCAGTTTTGGGGAGCACTATGGCTACACCTTC.

The chain joins TRBV19 to TRBJ1-5, with TRBD1 matching over 9 bases. This CDR3 comprises 15 residues. The J segment lost 5 bases and the V segment lost 3 bases, leaving 5 bases of the junction unmatched. Germline-derived CDR1 and CDR2 are LNHDA and SQIVND (reference sequence). The CDR3 sequence is CASSIGGTGYQPQHF. The CDR3 DNA reads as TGTGCCAGTAGTATTGGCGGGACAGGGTATCAGCCCCAGCATTTT.

The chain recombines TRBV2 with TRBJ1-2; D ambiguous. The CDR3 is 11 amino acids. Germline V lookup: CDR1 SNHLY, CDR2 FYNNEI. V was shortened by 3 bases and J by 6 bases, with 5 bases between the two germline ends. The chain's CDR3 is CASSERNGYTF. The DNA of the CDR3 is TGTGCCAGCAGTGAGCGGAATGGCTACACCTTC.

The table lists this clone with a count of one. V is TRBV9 and J is TRBJ2-2; possible D gene TRBD2, 5 bases. The CDR3 consists of 15 residues. Trimming took 4 bases from V and 6 from J, leaving 16 bases between them. Germline CDR1 SGDLS, CDR2 YYNGEE. For the CDR3, the DNA is TGTGCCAGCAGCCCTTATGGGAGCGTTGCCGGGGAGCTGTTTTTT. Translation gives CASSPYGSVAGELFF. Supplemented by reference TRBV9 and TRBJ2-2, the full variable domain reads DSGVTQTPKHLITATGQRVTLRCSPRSGDLSVYWYQQSLDQGLQFLIQYYNGEERAKGNILERFSAQQFPDLHSELNLSSLELGDSALYFCASSPYGSVAGELFFGEGSRLTVL.

The rearrangement joins TRBV9 to TRBJ2-1; D perhaps matches TRBD2 (6 bases). CDR3 length: 15 amino acids. The germline gives CDR1 SGDLS, CDR2 YYNGEE. The ends were cut back, 2 bases at V and 5 bases at J, with 14 bases in the middle. The chain's CDR3 is CASSVGGSGDNEQFF. CDR3 bases: TGTGCCAGCAGCGTTGGTGGTAGCGGAGACAATGAGCAGTTCTTC. The full variable domain, in which reference TRBV9 and TRBJ2-1 provide the parts outside the CDR3, is DSGVTQTPKHLITATGQRVTLRCSPRSGDLSVYWYQQSLDQGLQFLIQYYNGEERAKGNILERFSAQQFPDLHSELNLSSLELGDSALYFCASSVGGSGDNEQFFGPGTRLTVL.

The table lists this clone with a count of one. The rearrangement links TRBV6-5 to TRBJ1-1; D ambiguous. Trimming removed 2 bases at V and 2 bases at J, with 12 bases between. Germline-derived CDR1 and CDR2 are MNHEY and SVGAGI. The length of the CDR3 is 15 residues. The CDR3 DNA follows: TGTGCCAGCAGTTACAACGCCAGAATTAACACTGAAGCTTTCTTT. Protein sequence: CASSYNARINTEAFF.

The chain combines TRBV2 with TRBJ2-1, with TRBD2 matching 12 bases. The V gene's germline CDR1 is SNHLY and CDR2 FYNNEI. The CDR3 contains 15 residues. V was clipped by 6 bases and J by 4 bases; unmatched bases: 4. The CDR3 loop reads CASSMLAGGYNEQFF. CDR3 coding DNA: TGTGCCAGCAGCATGCTAGCGGGGGGGTACAATGAGCAGTTCTTC. The full variable domain, with the rest looked up from reference TRBV2 and TRBJ2-1, is EPEVTQTPSHQVTQMGQEVILRCVPISNHLYFYWYRQILGQKVEFLVSFYNNEISEKSEIFDDQFSVERPDGSNFTLKIRSTKLEDSAMYFCASSMLAGGYNEQFFGPGTRLTVL.

The J gene is TRBJ1-1, the V gene TRBV6-5; 8 nucleotides agree with TRBD1. Germline assignment: CDR1 MNHEY and CDR2 SVGAGI. V lost 7 bases to trimming and J lost 5 bases; unmatched junction nucleotides: 6. The CDR3 runs to 13 residues. The CDR3: CASIRQGRTEAFF. Written as DNA, the CDR3 is TGTGCCAGCATACGACAGGGGAGGACTGAAGCTTTCTTT.

The rearrangement joins TRBV7-3 to TRBJ1-2; TRBD1 matches 8 bases. Germline loops: CDR1 SGHTA, CDR2 FQGTGA. The CDR3 extends over 14 amino acids. With V trimmed by 0 bases and J by 7 bases, 4 bases remained unmatched. CDR3 nucleotide sequence: TGTGCCAGCAGCTTAACAGGACAGGGAGTTGGCTACACCTTC. Protein sequence: CASSLTGQGVGYTF.

The chain uses TRBV20-1 and TRBJ2-7; 9 bases map to TRBD2. The CDR3 runs to 12 residues. V lost 3 bases and J lost 5; bases outside the gene matches: 2. Germline V gives CDR1 DFQATT, CDR2 SNEGSKA (reference sequence). The CDR3 region has the DNA TGCAGTGCTAGTAGACTAGCGGACGAGCAGTACTTC. Translating it yields CSASRLADEQYF.

The chain employs TRBV7-8 and TRBJ1-2, with no clear D. The CDR3 has 14 residues. V was clipped by 1 base and J by 6 bases, with 12 bases between them. From germline, CDR1 is SGHVS and CDR2 FQNEAQ. The CDR3: CASSLGSSGHGYTF. As DNA, the CDR3 is TGTGCCAGCAGCTTAGGCTCATCTGGGCATGGCTACACCTTC.

This chain joins TRBV19 and TRBJ2-2; a weak D match, TRBD2 (7 bases). CDR3 length: 19 residues. Germline CDR1 reads LNHDA; CDR2 reads SQIVND (reference sequence). V dropped 9 bases and J dropped 0 bases, with 26 bases sitting between them. The CDR3 DNA reads TGTGCCAGCCTTGTGAGGGGGGGGGCACGGAGGGCGAACACCGGGGAGCTGTTTTTT. This encodes CASLVRGGARRANTGELFF.